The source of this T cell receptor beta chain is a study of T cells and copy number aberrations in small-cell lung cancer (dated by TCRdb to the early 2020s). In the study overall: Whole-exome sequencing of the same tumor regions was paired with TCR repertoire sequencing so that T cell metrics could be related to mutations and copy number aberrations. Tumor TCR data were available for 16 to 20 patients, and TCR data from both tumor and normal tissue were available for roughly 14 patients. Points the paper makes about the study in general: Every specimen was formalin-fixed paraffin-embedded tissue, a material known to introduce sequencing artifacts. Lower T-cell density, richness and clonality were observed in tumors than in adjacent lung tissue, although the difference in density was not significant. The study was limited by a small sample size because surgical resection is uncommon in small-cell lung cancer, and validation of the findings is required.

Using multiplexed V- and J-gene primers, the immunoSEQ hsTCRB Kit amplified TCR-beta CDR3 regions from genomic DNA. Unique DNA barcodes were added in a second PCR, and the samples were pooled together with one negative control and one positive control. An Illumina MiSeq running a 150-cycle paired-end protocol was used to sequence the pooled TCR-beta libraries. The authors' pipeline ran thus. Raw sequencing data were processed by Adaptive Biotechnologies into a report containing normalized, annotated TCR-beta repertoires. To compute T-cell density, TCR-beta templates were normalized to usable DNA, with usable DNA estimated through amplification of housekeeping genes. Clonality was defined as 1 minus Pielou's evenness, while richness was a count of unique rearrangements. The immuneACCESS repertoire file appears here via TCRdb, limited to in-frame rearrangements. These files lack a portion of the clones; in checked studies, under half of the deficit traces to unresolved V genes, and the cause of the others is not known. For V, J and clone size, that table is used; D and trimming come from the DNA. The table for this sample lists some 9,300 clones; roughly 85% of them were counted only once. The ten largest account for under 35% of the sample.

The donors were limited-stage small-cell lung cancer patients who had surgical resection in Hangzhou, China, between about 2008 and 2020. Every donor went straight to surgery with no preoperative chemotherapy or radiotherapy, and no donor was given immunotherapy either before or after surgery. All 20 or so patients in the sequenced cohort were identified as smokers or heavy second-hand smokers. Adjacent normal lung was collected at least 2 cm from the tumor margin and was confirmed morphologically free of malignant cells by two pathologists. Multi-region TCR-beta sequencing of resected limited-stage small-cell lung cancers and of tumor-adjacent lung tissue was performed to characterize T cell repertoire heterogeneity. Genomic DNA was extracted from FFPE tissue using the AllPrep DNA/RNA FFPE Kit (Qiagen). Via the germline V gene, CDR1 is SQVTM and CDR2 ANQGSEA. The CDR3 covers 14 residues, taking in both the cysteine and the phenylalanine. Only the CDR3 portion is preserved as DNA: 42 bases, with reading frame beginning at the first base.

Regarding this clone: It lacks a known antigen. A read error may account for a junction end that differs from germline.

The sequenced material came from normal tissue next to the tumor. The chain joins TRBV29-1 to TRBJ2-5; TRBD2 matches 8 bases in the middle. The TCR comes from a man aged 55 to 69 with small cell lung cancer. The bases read TGCAGCGTCGGAGTAGCGGGACTGGAAGACACCCAGTACTTC. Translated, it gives CSVGVAGLEDTQYF.